The 31 T cell receptor beta chains below all came from one sample that was sequenced in a study of response to subunit inactivated influenza vaccine. TCRdb re-derived calls from the RT-PCR reads in MiXCR, one entry per CDR3 protein. The table records hundreds of thousands of distinct CDR3 sequences, around 8% of them present only once. Material: PBMCs from blood, obtained roughly 24 months after vaccination. The receptor source for this set is a man aged 50-75 years who received an inactivated influenza vaccine.

This clonotype has a count of ten or more. CDR3 bases: TGCAGTGGCGCAGGGCCCCTCACCAAAAACATTCAGTACTTC. This gives the protein CSGAGPLTKNIQYF. The chain couples TRBV20-1 to TRBJ2-4; D possibly corresponds to TRBD1 (5 bases). V shed 7 bases and J shed 2 bases, with 15 bases lying between them. The germline V gene encodes CDR1 DFQATT and CDR2 SNEGSKA (reference sequence). The CDR3 covers 14 residues.

This clonotype was counted a few times. For the CDR3, the DNA is TGCGCCAGCAGCCAAGATATGGCCGCGCCGACTACTCTACATTCCAATGAGCAGTTCTTC. This sequence encodes CASSQDMAAPTTLHSNEQFF. This sequence joins TRBV4-3 and TRBJ2-1, with D perhaps TRBD2 (5 bases). The V gene's germline CDR1 is LGHNA and CDR2 YSLEER. The CDR3 extends over 20 amino acids. The germline V and J ends were trimmed by 0 bases and 6 bases, with 27 bases remaining between them.

This clonotype was found a few times. Just one base apart from a much larger clone, this may be a read error. The gene calls are TRBV20-1 and TRBJ2-3, with unresolved D. The CDR3 loop spans 10 amino acids. Germline V lookup: CDR1 DFQATT, CDR2 SNEGSKA (reference sequence). Trimming took 4 bases from V and 2 from J, leaving 1 base between them. In DNA form, the CDR3 reads TGCAGTGCTACCACAGATACGCAGTATTTT. Translating gives CSATTDTQYF.

The chain carries TRBV7-2 and TRBJ2-3; D is perhaps TRBD2 (5 bases). Germline V CDR1 and CDR2: SGHTA, FQGNSA. This CDR3 comprises 14 residues. V lost 2 bases and J 3 bases, leaving 9 bases between the germline ends. The DNA for the CDR3 is TGTGCCAGCAGCTTAATGGGAGCAACAGATACGCAGTATTTT. This encodes CASSLMGATDTQYF.

This chain links TRBV5-5 with TRBJ1-2; D remains ambiguous. V was shortened by 3 bases and J by 6 bases, with 12 bases between the two germline ends. Germline CDR1 SGHKS, CDR2 YYEKEE (reference sequence). CDR3 length equals 13 residues. The CDR3 bases are TGTGCCAGCAGCTCGTCAATCAAAGATGGCTACACCTTC. Encoded protein: CASSSSIKDGYTF.

This chain joins TRBV28 and TRBJ2-3; TRBD2 matches at 7 bases. Germline V gene data show CDR1 as MDHEN and CDR2 as SYDVKM. The CDR3 spans 15 residues. Unmatched junction bases numbered 12, after V lost 6 bases and J lost 6 bases. CDR3 bases: TGTGCCAGCAGCCTAGCGGAAAGGGGCAGGGATACGCAGTATTTT. This translates into CASSLAERGRDTQYF.

There are many counts of this clonotype. The V and J genes are TRBV7-2 and TRBJ1-1; no reliable D call. From germline, CDR1 is SGHTA and CDR2 FQGNSA. The CDR3 covers 12 residues. With 5 bases removed from V and 6 bases from J, the gap between germline ends came to 10 bases. CDR3 sequence (DNA): TGTGCCAGCAGCCAAGTTTTCCCTGAAGCTTTCTTT. It encodes CASSQVFPEAFF.

This clonotype was seen only a few times. The rearrangement uses TRBV6-2 or TRBV6-3 and TRBJ2-1, with D unclear. The CDR3 has 15 amino acids. CDR1 is MNHEY and CDR2 is SVGEGT in the germline V gene. V lost 4 bases to trimming and J lost 4 bases, with 14 bases between them. This CDR3 is CASSFFAEKYNEQFF. The DNA of the CDR3 is TGTGCCAGCAGTTTCTTTGCGGAGAAATACAATGAGCAGTTCTTC.

The chain combines TRBV3-1 with TRBJ2-1; D remains ambiguous. CDR3 length: 11 residues. Germline-derived CDR1 and CDR2 are LGHDT and YNNKEL (reference sequence). V was cut by 3 bases and J by 10 bases, with 7 bases left in between. The CDR3 here is CASSHWGEQFF. The CDR3 DNA sequence: TGTGCCAGCAGCCATTGGGGAGAGCAGTTCTTC.

Only a few counts were recorded for this clonotype. The chain recombines TRBV5-8 with TRBJ1-1; 9 bases are a match to TRBD1. The V and J ends lost 5 bases and 1 base, in that order; junction bases with no gene match: 9. The germline CDR1 and CDR2 sequences are SGHTS and YDEGEE. The CDR3 consists of 16 residues. For the CDR3, the DNA is TGTGCCAGCAGTACCGGACAGGGGCGGGCGAACACTGAAGCTTTCTTT. It translates to CASSTGQGRANTEAFF.

This clonotype appeared many times. The chain joins TRBV29-1 to TRBJ2-3; 9 bases line up with TRBD1. The CDR3 is 14 residues long. After removal of 5 bases from V and 3 bases from J, the junction contained 6 bases not matched to a gene. Per germline, CDR1 SQVTM and CDR2 ANQGSEA. The chain's CDR3 is CSVSGTGLTDTQYF. DNA of the CDR3: TGCAGCGTTTCCGGGACAGGGCTGACAGATACGCAGTATTTT.

The chain couples TRBV20-1 to TRBJ2-6; D gene unclear. The germline V gene has CDR1 DFQATT and CDR2 SNEGSKA (reference sequence). CDR3 length: 13 amino acids. V lost 8 bases and J lost 3, with 11 bases in between. The CDR3 region has the DNA TGCAGTCCATATAGGGTTGGGGCCAACGTCCTGACTTTC. Translating it yields CSPYRVGANVLTF.

This clonotype was found a few times. V and J are TRBV3-1 and TRBJ2-7; 8 bases are shared with TRBD2. V lost 1 base to trimming and J lost 4 bases; unmatched junction nucleotides: 6. Germline V gene lookup returns CDR1 LGHDT and CDR2 YNNKEL (reference sequence). The CDR3 consists of 15 residues. CDR3 coding DNA: TGTGCCAGCAGCCAAGCAGTAGCGGGAAATTACGAGCAGTACTTC. This gives the protein CASSQAVAGNYEQYF.

This clonotype showed up just a few times. This chain connects TRBV28 to TRBJ2-7; TRBD1 matches 7 bases. This CDR3 region has 13 residues. Germline lookup yields CDR1 MDHEN and CDR2 SYDVKM. The junction had 4 bases not matched to a gene; V was cut back by 5 bases and J by 3 bases. Here the CDR3 DNA reads TGTGCCAGCAGTGGAGACAGGGTCTACGAGCAGTACTTC. Its protein product is CASSGDRVYEQYF.

The rearrangement uses TRBV6-2 or TRBV6-3 and TRBJ1-2, with D possibly matching TRBD1 (5 bases). The V end lost 7 bases, the J end lost 8 bases, and 20 bases lay between the germline ends. The CDR3 is made up of 14 amino acids. Germline V gene data show CDR1 as MNHEY and CDR2 as SVGEGT. DNA of the CDR3: TGTGCCAGCACCAACGGACACCGGTGGGGCGGCTACACCTTC. This gives the protein CASTNGHRWGGYTF.

This clonotype has a handful of counts. CDR3 DNA: TGTGCCAGCAGTTTACCAGGGTCTGGAGATACGCAGTATTTT. Amino acids: CASSLPGSGDTQYF. V and J are TRBV28 and TRBJ2-3; D might be TRBD1 (5 bases). Germline values: CDR1 MDHEN, CDR2 SYDVKM. V shed 2 bases and J shed 5 bases, with 11 bases lying between them. The CDR3 spans 14 residues.

The chain has TRBV10-3 and TRBJ2-1, with D unclear. Germline CDR1 reads ENHRY; CDR2 reads SYGVKD. Trimming took off 0 bases at V and 7 bases at J, with 1 base between the two ends. There are 11 residues in the CDR3. The CDR3 here is CAISESNEQFF. For the CDR3, the DNA is TGTGCCATCAGTGAGTCAAATGAGCAGTTCTTC.

This clonotype has a count of ten or more. The gene calls are TRBV24-1 and TRBJ2-3; tentatively, D is TRBD1 (5 bases). The CDR3 sequence is 16 residues long. Trimming took off 3 bases at V and 4 bases at J, with 16 bases between the two ends. The germline gives CDR1 KGHDR, CDR2 SFDVKD. The CDR3 loop is CATSDPDGWGPDTQYF. The CDR3 DNA reads TGTGCCACCAGTGATCCCGACGGTTGGGGCCCAGATACGCAGTATTTT.

This clonotype was recorded at least ten times. V gene TRBV28 combines with J gene TRBJ1-4; D ambiguous. The length of the CDR3 is 15 residues. V was cut by 3 bases and J by 2 bases, with 10 bases left in between. Looked up from germline, CDR1 is MDHEN and CDR2 is SYDVKM. The CDR3 nucleotides are TGTGCCAGCAGTTTGCGGATCGCGACTAATGAAAAACTGTTTTTT. Residues: CASSLRIATNEKLFF.

The chain employs TRBV7-2 and TRBJ2-2; D assignment may be TRBD1 or TRBD2 (5 bases each). The CDR3 is 15 amino acids. Per the germline V gene, CDR1 is SGHTA and CDR2 is FQGNSA. Trimming took 4 bases from V and 1 from J, leaving 10 bases between them. CDR3 in DNA: TGTGCCAGCAGCTGGGGGACCGGGAACACCGGGGAGCTGTTTTTT. Translated, it gives CASSWGTGNTGELFF.

This clonotype was counted many times. The CDR3 DNA reads TGCAGTGCTAGCACCTCCACAGATACGCAGTATTTT. The encoded protein is CSASTSTDTQYF. The V call is TRBV20-1, the J call TRBJ2-3; D is unresolved. Trimming removed 3 bases at V and 2 bases at J, with 6 bases between. Germline CDR1 DFQATT, CDR2 SNEGSKA (reference sequence). The CDR3 loop spans 12 amino acids.

This clonotype was found many times. The rearrangement links TRBV20-1 to TRBJ2-4; D remains ambiguous. The ends were cut back, 1 base at V and 3 bases at J, with 13 bases in the middle. From germline, CDR1 is DFQATT and CDR2 SNEGSKA (reference sequence). This CDR3 comprises 15 residues. Here the CDR3 DNA reads TGCAGTGCTAGAGTTTTCGCCAGACTCAAAAACATTCAGTACTTC. It yields the protein CSARVFARLKNIQYF.

The chain couples TRBV4-1 to TRBJ2-7; the D call may be TRBD1 or TRBD2 (5 bases each). V was cut by 0 bases and J by 0 bases, with 18 bases left in between. The CDR3 totals 18 residues. Germline values: CDR1 MGHRA, CDR2 YSYEKL. CDR3 sequence reads: CASSQEQITGTASYEQYF. The CDR3 region has the DNA TGCGCCAGCAGCCAAGAACAGATTACCGGGACGGCCTCCTACGAGCAGTACTTC.

This clonotype was recorded a few times. The CDR3 DNA is TGTGCCAGCAGCGTGAAAAGCAATGAGCAGTTCTTC. Translated, it gives CASSVKSNEQFF. The rearrangement joins TRBV6-1 to TRBJ2-1; D is ambiguous. Trimming removed 6 bases at V and 6 bases at J, with 9 bases between. Germline CDR1 is MNHNS and CDR2 is SASEGT. This CDR3 region has 12 residues.

The chain employs TRBV7-8 and TRBJ1-1; D gene uncertain. Trimming cost V 1 base and J 6 bases, with 6 bases left between them. Germline-derived CDR1 and CDR2 are SGHVS and FQNEAQ. The CDR3 has 12 amino acids. CDR3 protein: CASSLGVSEAFF. In DNA form, the CDR3 reads TGTGCCAGCAGCTTAGGTGTGTCTGAAGCTTTCTTT.

This clonotype was picked up many times. The chain recombines TRBV30 with TRBJ2-3; 7 bases are a match to TRBD2. From germline, CDR1 is GTSNPN and CDR2 SVGIG (reference sequence). The CDR3 sequence is 16 residues long. With 0 bases clipped from V and 5 bases from J, the junction kept 11 bases outside the gene matches. CDR3 bases: TGTGCCTGGAGTGTACGGGCAGCTGAGCGGGAAGATACGCAGTATTTT. This gives the protein CAWSVRAAEREDTQYF. The full variable domain, its missing parts supplied by reference TRBV30 and TRBJ2-3, is SQTIHQWPATLVQPVGSPLSLECTVEGTSNPNLYWYRQAAGRGLQLLFYSVGIGQISSEVPQNLSASRPQDRQFILSSKKLLLSDSGFYLCAWSVRAAEREDTQYFGPGTRLTVL.

In its sample, this clonotype was seen a few times. The genes are TRBV10-3 and TRBJ1-1; the match to TRBD1 covers 7 bases. Germline lookup yields CDR1 ENHRY and CDR2 SYGVKD. The CDR3 extends over 16 amino acids. Trimming took 1 base from V and 0 from J; bases not matched to a gene: 5. DNA of the CDR3: TGTGCCATCAGTGAGTATATTGGACAGGTGAACACTGAAGCTTTCTTT. Its protein product is CAISEYIGQVNTEAFF.

The genes are TRBV20-1 and TRBJ2-1, with TRBD2 identical over 8 bases. Germline V gives CDR1 DFQATT, CDR2 SNEGSKA (reference sequence). V gave up 5 bases and J gave up 7 bases; unmatched junction bases: 13. The length of the CDR3 is 15 residues. The CDR3 loop reads CSAVTGTRRTNEQFF. CDR3 nucleotide sequence: TGCAGTGCTGTGACCGGGACTAGAAGAACGAATGAGCAGTTCTTC.

This clonotype was observed at least ten times. The V gene is TRBV7-8, the J gene TRBJ1-1; a weak D match, TRBD1 (5 bases). Germline V gene data show CDR1 as SGHVS and CDR2 as FQNEAQ. The germline V and J ends were trimmed by 5 bases and 7 bases, with 11 bases remaining between them. This CDR3 has 12 residues. The CDR3 DNA reads as TGTGCCAGCAGCCCTTGGGACGGTGAAGCTTTCTTT. Translated: CASSPWDGEAFF.

The sample holds many counts of this clonotype. V gene TRBV24-1 combines with J gene TRBJ2-5; D remains ambiguous. Germline lookup yields CDR1 KGHDR and CDR2 SFDVKD. V was pared by 4 bases and J by 5 bases, with 19 bases between. CDR3 length: 16 amino acids. CDR3: CATSDPRTPRVETQYF. In DNA form, the CDR3 reads TGTGCCACCAGTGACCCCCGGACCCCTCGGGTGGAGACCCAGTACTTC.

This clonotype has a count of ten or more. J is TRBJ2-1 and V is TRBV6-5; 12 bases match TRBD2. CDR1 MNHEY and CDR2 SVGAGI come from the germline V gene. The CDR3 is 15 residues long. V dropped 2 bases and J dropped 5; count of bases not matched to a gene: 1. CDR3 bases: TGTGCCAGCAGTTACCTAGCGGGGGGGCACAATGAGCAGTTCTTC. It codes for CASSYLAGGHNEQFF.